A selection of T cell receptor beta chains follows, all from one sample in a study of blood T cell repertoires in COVID-19. Only in-frame clones appear in the TCRdb table, and some are missing; sequencing was by immunoSEQ multiplex PCR. This table has roughly 200,000 clones, 85% to 90% appearing once. Sequencing used peripheral blood. These receptors were collected from a woman in her fifties or sixties with acute or convalescent COVID-19. The CDR3 runs from the conserved cysteine through the conserved F or W. D genes are given only for firm matches. Rows may omit the clone size; those that give it use once, few, many or a size class.

abundance	len	v_gene	j_gene	d_gene	CDR3nt	CDR3aa
-	15	TRBV24-1	TRBJ1-4	-	TGTGCCACCAGCCCCGGGAGAAGGGGGGGTGAAAAACTGTTTTTT	CATSPGRRGGEKLFF
-	15	TRBV19	TRBJ1-6	TRBD1	TGTGCCAGTAGTACCGGGACAGGATATAATTCACCCCTCCACTTT	CASSTGTGYNSPLHF
-	14	TRBV27	TRBJ1-6	-	TGTGCCAGCAGTTGGAGCCGCAGGGATTCACCCCTCCACTTT	CASSWSRRDSPLHF
-	13	TRBV30	TRBJ1-2	-	TGTGCCACATACTTCGGACTGGTCTATGGCTACACCTTC	CATYFGLVYGYTF
-	16	TRBV24-1	TRBJ2-2	TRBD2	TGTGCCACCAGTGGGGGACTAGGCTTGAACACCGGGGAGCTGTTTTTT	CATSGGLGLNTGELFF
-	11	TRBV30	TRBJ2-3	-	TGTGCCTGGGGGGGCCGAGATACGCAGTATTTT	CAWGGRDTQYF
-	12	TRBV19	TRBJ1-3	-	TGTGCCAGTAGTCCTGCTGGAAACACCATATATTTT	CASSPAGNTIYF
-	18	TRBV19	TRBJ1-2	TRBD1	TGTGCCAGTAGTCCCCGAAGGGGAGAGGACAGGACCGGCTATGGCTACACCTTC	CASSPRRGEDRTGYGYTF
-	13	TRBV10-1	TRBJ1-2	TRBD1	TGCGCCAGCAGTCGGGACAGTAGGAATGGCTACACCTTC	CASSRDSRNGYTF
once	14	TRBV5-4	TRBJ1-6	-	TGTGCCAGCAGCTCGGACCAGGGGAGATCACCCCTCCACTTT	CASSSDQGRSPLHF
-	14	TRBV6-5	TRBJ2-3	TRBD2	TGTGCCAGCAAGCTAGCGGGAGGCTCAGATACGCAGTATTTT	CASKLAGGSDTQYF
-	15	TRBV10-3	TRBJ2-7	TRBD1	TGTGCCATCAGTGAGTCGGTCGGACAGGGAAACGAGCAGTACTTC	CAISESVGQGNEQYF
once	14	TRBV25-1	TRBJ2-7	-	TGTGCCAGCAGTGCTGGACTGAATTCCTACGAGCAGTACTTC	CASSAGLNSYEQYF
-	13	TRBV6-6	TRBJ1-3	TRBD1	TGTGCCAGCAGTCAGGGGGTCGGAAACACCATATATTTT	CASSQGVGNTIYF
-	15	TRBV7-7	TRBJ2-5	-	TGTGCTAGCAGCTTAGACAGCAATAGAGTGGAGACCCAGTACTTC	CASSLDSNRVETQYF
-	17	TRBV7-6	TRBJ1-6	-	TGTGCCAGCAGCTTAGCTAGCGGGCCGCCTGCTAATTCACCCCTCCACTTT	CASSLASGPPANSPLHF
-	12	TRBV3-1/TRBV3-2	TRBJ2-5	TRBD2	TGTGCAAGCGGGACTGGCCAAGAGACCCAGTACTTC	CASGTGQETQYF
-	16	TRBV11-2	TRBJ2-6	-	TGTGCCAGCAGCTTGATGGGAGTCTCTGGGGCCAACGTCCTGACTTTC	CASSLMGVSGANVLTF
-	14	TRBV29-1	TRBJ2-3	TRBD2	TGCAGCGTCCTCCAAAGCGGGAAGGTGTATACGCAGTATTTT	CSVLQSGKVYTQYF
-	15	TRBV18	TRBJ2-5	-	TGTGCCAGCTCACCAACCAGGGGTGGCCAAGAGACCCAGTACTTC	CASSPTRGGQETQYF
few	15	TRBV20-1	TRBJ2-5	TRBD1	TGCAGTGCTAGTGCCGGGACAGGGTCCCAAGAGACCCAGTACTTC	CSASAGTGSQETQYF
-	16	TRBV6-6	TRBJ2-7	TRBD1	TGTGCCAGCAGTTACTCGGCGGGACAGGGGGCCTACGAGCAGTACTTC	CASSYSAGQGAYEQYF
-	17	TRBV5-1	TRBJ1-1	-	TGCGCCAGCAGCTTAGGTTGGACAAGCCCATCTAACACTGAAGCTTTCTTT	CASSLGWTSPSNTEAFF
once	13	TRBV19	TRBJ2-1	-	TGTGCCAGTAGTATGAGTTCCTACAATGAGCAGTTCTTC	CASSMSSYNEQFF
-	17	TRBV5-1	TRBJ2-1	-	TGCGCCAGCAGCATACCCCGAGGAGGGAGCTCCTACAATGAGCAGTTCTTC	CASSIPRGGSSYNEQFF
-	16	TRBV19	TRBJ1-1	TRBD1	TGTGCCAGTAGTATACCGCCCGGACAGGGGCTAGGTGAAGCTTTCTTT	CASSIPPGQGLGEAFF
few	13	TRBV10-3	TRBJ1-1	TRBD1	TGTGCCATCTGTTCAGGGGGCTCGGTTGAAGCTTTCTTT	CAICSGGSVEAFF
-	15	TRBV6-2/TRBV6-3	TRBJ2-3	TRBD2	TGTGCCAGCAGTCTACTAGCGGCTAGCACAGATACGCAGTATTTT	CASSLLAASTDTQYF
-	15	TRBV27	TRBJ2-7	TRBD2	TGTGCCAGCAGTTCCGGGACTAGCGATTTATACGAGCAGTACTTC	CASSSGTSDLYEQYF
few	16	TRBV6-6	TRBJ2-7	-	TGTGCCAGCAGTTACTCCGCTGGCGGGCCTACCTACGAGCAGTACTTC	CASSYSAGGPTYEQYF
-	13	TRBV2	TRBJ1-2	-	TGTGCCAGCAGTGAAGTCGGGTTCTATGGCTACACCTTC	CASSEVGFYGYTF
-	16	TRBV3-1/TRBV3-2	TRBJ2-1	-	TGTGCCAGCAGCCAAGCGGTCGCGGGAAGGAACAATGAGCAGTTCTTC	CASSQAVAGRNNEQFF
once	16	TRBV19	TRBJ2-1	TRBD2	TGTGCCAGTAGGGTACGGGAAGCGGGGGTATACAATGAGCAGTTCTTC	CASRVREAGVYNEQFF
-	15	TRBV7-6	TRBJ2-1	TRBD2	TGTGCCAGCAGCCTAGCGGGAGGGCTTGCCTATGAGCAGTTCTTC	CASSLAGGLAYEQFF
-	12	TRBV10-3	TRBJ1-5	TRBD1	TGTGCCATCGGGGACAGTTATCAGCCCCAGCATTTT	CAIGDSYQPQHF
-	13	TRBV29-1	TRBJ2-1	TRBD2	TGCAGCGTCACTAGCGGGAGGGCCAATGAGCAGTTCTTC	CSVTSGRANEQFF
-	13	TRBV27	TRBJ1-1	-	TGTGCCAGCAGTTTATTGGCGGGGATTGAAGCTTTCTTT	CASSLLAGIEAFF
-	17	TRBV28	TRBJ2-2	TRBD2	TGTGCCAGCAGTTTGATCAAGGGACTAGCAGGTACCGGGGAGCTGTTTTTT	CASSLIKGLAGTGELFF
-	13	TRBV9	TRBJ1-1	-	TGTGCCGGCAGCGGCGGACAGAACACTGAAGCTTTCTTT	CAGSGGQNTEAFF
-	18	TRBV7-3	TRBJ2-1	TRBD2	TGTGCCAGCAGCTTAAAAGGGGGAAGAGCGGGAGTAAACAATGAGCAGTTCTTC	CASSLKGGRAGVNNEQFF
-	15	TRBV15	TRBJ2-6	TRBD2	TGTGCCACCAGCCCCCGACTAGCGGGGGCCAACGTCCTGACTTTC	CATSPRLAGANVLTF
-	15	TRBV6-1	TRBJ2-7	TRBD1	TGTGCCAGCAGTGAAGGGGGGACAGCCAAGTACGAGCAGTACTTC	CASSEGGTAKYEQYF
-	13	TRBV15	TRBJ2-5	-	TGTGCCACCAGCAGGGACTTACAAGAGACCCAGTACTTC	CATSRDLQETQYF
-	16	TRBV11-2	TRBJ1-2	TRBD1	TGTGCCAGCAGCCGGGGACAGGGGGGCTTGGACTATGGCTACACCTTC	CASSRGQGGLDYGYTF
few	16	TRBV3-1/TRBV3-2	TRBJ2-5	-	TGTGCCAGCCGTCCCGTGGGCAGTGCTCTCCAAGAGACCCAGTACTTC	CASRPVGSALQETQYF
-	13	TRBV7-6	TRBJ1-1	-	TGTGCCAGCAGCGTGACAGTGAACACTGAAGCTTTCTTT	CASSVTVNTEAFF
once	14	TRBV6-5	TRBJ2-1	TRBD2	TGTGCCACCAACCCTAGCGGGAGCGGGAATGAGCAGTTCTTC	CATNPSGSGNEQFF
-	13	TRBV19	TRBJ1-1	TRBD1	TGTGCCAGTAGTCTCGACAGGGTCGCTGAAGCTTTCTTT	CASSLDRVAEAFF